This T cell receptor beta chain was profiled in a study of cytomegalovirus exposure and HLA in healthy donors. Findings and limits, study-wide: Cytomegalovirus-associated TCR beta chains were listed, numbering roughly 150. Roughly uniform sequencing depth across donors was assumed, possibly incorrectly.

Primers included in the PCR were 60 Vbeta and 13 Jbeta primers. Per the original methods: Counted up in a later analysis, unique TCR beta chains came to about 83 million, with around 10 million shared. TCRdb's table, derived via immunoSEQ multiplex PCR, lists solely in-frame clones and lacks some. The V and J calls and clone size are taken from that table; D and trimming were inferred from the DNA. The profile shows under 150,000 clones, about 64% of them singletons. Note on this clone: The antigen is unknown.

Sequencing was carried out using PBMCs. This TCR was recovered from a man in his 60s in good health and CMV-seronegative.

This CDR3 is CASSPALGSYEQYF. CDR3 nucleotides: TGCGCCAGCAGCCCGGCTCTCGGGTCCTACGAGCAGTACTTC. This rearrangement joins TRBV5-1 to TRBJ2-7; D gene ambiguous. The CDR3 consists of 14 residues. V lost 4 bases and J lost 1, with 12 bases in between. Germline V lookup: CDR1 SGHRS, CDR2 YFSETQ. The whole variable domain, remainder taken from reference TRBV5-1 and TRBJ2-7, is KAGVTQTPRYLIKTRGQQVTLSCSPISGHRSVSWYQQTPGQGLQFLFEYFSETQRNKGNFPGRFSGRQFSNSRSEMNVSTLELGDSALYLCASSPALGSYEQYFGPGTRLTVT.